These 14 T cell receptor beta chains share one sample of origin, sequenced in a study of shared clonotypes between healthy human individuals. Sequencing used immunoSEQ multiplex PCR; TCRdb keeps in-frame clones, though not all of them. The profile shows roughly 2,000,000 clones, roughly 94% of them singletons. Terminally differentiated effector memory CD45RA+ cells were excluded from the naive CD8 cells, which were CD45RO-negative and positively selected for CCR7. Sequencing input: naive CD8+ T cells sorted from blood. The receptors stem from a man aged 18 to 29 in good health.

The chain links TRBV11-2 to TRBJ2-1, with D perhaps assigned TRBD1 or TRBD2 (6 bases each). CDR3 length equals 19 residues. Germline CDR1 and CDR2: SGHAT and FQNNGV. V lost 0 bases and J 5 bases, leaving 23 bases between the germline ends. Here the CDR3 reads CASSLDRGEGGTPHNEQFF. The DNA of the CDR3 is TGTGCCAGCAGCTTAGATAGGGGCGAGGGGGGCACCCCCCACAATGAGCAGTTCTTC.

The CDR3 DNA reads TGTGCCAGCAGCTTAGCGAGCGACGATGAGCAGTTCTTC. Translation: CASSLASDDEQFF. This rearrangement joins TRBV7-9 to TRBJ2-1; D gene unclear. The germline V gene encodes CDR1 SEHNR and CDR2 FQNEAQ (reference sequence). This CDR3 is 13 amino acids long. V was cut by 0 bases and J by 8 bases, with 8 bases left in between.

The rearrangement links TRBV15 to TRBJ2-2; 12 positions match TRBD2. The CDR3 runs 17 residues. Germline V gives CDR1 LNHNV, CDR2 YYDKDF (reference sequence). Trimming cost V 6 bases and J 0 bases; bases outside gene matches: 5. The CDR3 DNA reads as TGTGCCACCAGACGACTAGCGGGGGCTTCGAACACCGGGGAGCTGTTTTTT. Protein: CATRRLAGASNTGELFF.

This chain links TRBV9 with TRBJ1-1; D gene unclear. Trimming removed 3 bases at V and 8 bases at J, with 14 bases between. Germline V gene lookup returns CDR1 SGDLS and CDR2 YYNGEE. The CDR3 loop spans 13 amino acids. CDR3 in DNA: TGTGCCAGCAGCGAGTCCCCAGTCGCCGAAGCTTTCTTT. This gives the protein CASSESPVAEAFF. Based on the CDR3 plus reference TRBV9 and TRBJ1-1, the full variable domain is DSGVTQTPKHLITATGQRVTLRCSPRSGDLSVYWYQQSLDQGLQFLIQYYNGEERAKGNILERFSAQQFPDLHSELNLSSLELGDSALYFCASSESPVAEAFFGQGTRLTVV.

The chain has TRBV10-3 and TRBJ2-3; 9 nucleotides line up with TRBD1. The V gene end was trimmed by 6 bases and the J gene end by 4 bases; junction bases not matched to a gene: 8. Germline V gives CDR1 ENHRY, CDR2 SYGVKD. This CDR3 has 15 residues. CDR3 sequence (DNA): TGTGCCATCAGCCGGGACAGGGTTAATGCAGATACGCAGTATTTT. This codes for CAISRDRVNADTQYF.

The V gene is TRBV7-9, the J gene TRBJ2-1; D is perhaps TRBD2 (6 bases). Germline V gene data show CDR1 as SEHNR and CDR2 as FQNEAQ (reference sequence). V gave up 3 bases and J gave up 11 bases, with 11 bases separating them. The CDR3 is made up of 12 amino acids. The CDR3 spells CASSFPSDQQFF. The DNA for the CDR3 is TGTGCCAGCAGCTTCCCTAGCGACCAGCAGTTCTTC.

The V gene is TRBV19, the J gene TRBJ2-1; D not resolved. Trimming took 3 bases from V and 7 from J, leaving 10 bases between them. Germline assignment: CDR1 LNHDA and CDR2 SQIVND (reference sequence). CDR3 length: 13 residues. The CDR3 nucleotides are TGTGCCAGTAGTATCCCGACGTGGAATGAGCAGTTCTTC. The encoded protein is CASSIPTWNEQFF.

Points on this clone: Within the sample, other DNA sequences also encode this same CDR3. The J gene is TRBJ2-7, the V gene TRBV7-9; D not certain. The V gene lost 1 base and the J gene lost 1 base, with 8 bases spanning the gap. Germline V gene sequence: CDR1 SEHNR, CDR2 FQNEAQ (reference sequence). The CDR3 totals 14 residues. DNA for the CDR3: TGTGCCAGCAGCTTAGTGGGCGGTTCCTACGAGCAGTACTTC. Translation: CASSLVGGSYEQYF.

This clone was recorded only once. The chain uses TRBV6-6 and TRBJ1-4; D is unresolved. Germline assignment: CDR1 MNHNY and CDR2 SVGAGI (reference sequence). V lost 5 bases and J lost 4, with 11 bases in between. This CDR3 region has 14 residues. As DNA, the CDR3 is TGTGCCAGCAGTAAACCGGGGATTAATGAAAAACTGTTTTTT. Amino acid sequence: CASSKPGINEKLFF.

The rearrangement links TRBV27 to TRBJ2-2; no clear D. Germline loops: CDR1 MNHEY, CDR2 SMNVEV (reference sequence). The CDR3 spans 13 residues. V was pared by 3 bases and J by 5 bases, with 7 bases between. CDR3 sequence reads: CASSLPGTGELFF. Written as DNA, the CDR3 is TGTGCCAGCAGTTTGCCCGGGACCGGGGAGCTGTTTTTT.

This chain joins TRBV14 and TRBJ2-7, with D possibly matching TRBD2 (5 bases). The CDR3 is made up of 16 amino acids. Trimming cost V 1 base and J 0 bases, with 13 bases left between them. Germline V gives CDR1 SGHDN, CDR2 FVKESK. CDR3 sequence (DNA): TGTGCCAGCAGCCAAGGTGGGAGCGACGGCTCCTACGAGCAGTACTTC. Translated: CASSQGGSDGSYEQYF.

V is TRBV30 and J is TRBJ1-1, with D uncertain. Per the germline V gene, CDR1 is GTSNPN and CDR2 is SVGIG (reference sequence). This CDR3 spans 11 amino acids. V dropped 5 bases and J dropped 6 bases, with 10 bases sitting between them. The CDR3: CAWSGLAEAFF. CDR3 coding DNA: TGTGCCTGGTCGGGGTTGGCTGAAGCTTTCTTT.

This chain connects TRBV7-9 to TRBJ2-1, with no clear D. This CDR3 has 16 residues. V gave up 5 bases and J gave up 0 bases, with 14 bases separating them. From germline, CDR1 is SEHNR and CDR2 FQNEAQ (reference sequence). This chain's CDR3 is CASSPPSETSYNEQFF. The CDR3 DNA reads TGTGCCAGCAGCCCCCCCTCAGAGACCTCCTACAATGAGCAGTTCTTC.

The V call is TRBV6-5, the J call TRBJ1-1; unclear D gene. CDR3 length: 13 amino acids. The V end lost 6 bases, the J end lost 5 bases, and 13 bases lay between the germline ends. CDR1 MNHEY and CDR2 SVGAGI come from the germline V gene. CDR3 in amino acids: CASRLTERTEAFF. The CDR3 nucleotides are TGTGCCAGCAGGTTAACGGAAAGGACTGAAGCTTTCTTT.